This T cell receptor (beta chain) was captured in a study of blood T cell repertoires in COVID-19. This clone appeared once. Recruitment covered 20 to 25 US areas and drew participants whose ages spanned about 18 to 89 years. Allocation to cohorts depended on clinical history reported by the participants. Each exposed participant met a COVID-19 case in the 2 weeks preceding study entry. Deletions cut 2 bases from V and 4 bases from J, with 3 bases between. The CDR3 has 12 residues. Germline V lookup: CDR1 SGHAT, CDR2 FQNNGV. Study processing details: Nucleated cell counts were estimated from reference gene primer amplification. Sequencing was performed with immunoSEQ multiplex PCR; in TCRdb, only in-frame clones are kept and a portion is missing. V, J and clone size were drawn from that table, and D and trimming were deduced from the DNA. The data hold more than 300,000 clones, with approximately 91% observed a single time.

Sequencing used PBMCs or T cells enriched from blood (not recorded which). The chain has TRBV11-2 and TRBJ1-3; D gene uncertain. This TCR derives from a woman between 40 and 55 years old who had been exposed to COVID-19. The CDR3 bases are TGTGCCAGCAGCTTACCGGGAAACACCATATATTTT. As protein: CASSLPGNTIYF.